A single sample is the source of the 21 T cell receptor beta chains below, sequenced in a study of cytomegalovirus exposure and HLA in healthy donors. Here immunoSEQ multiplex PCR was the method, and the copy in TCRdb shows in-frame clones only, minus some. The profile shows some 140,000 clones, about 88% of them singletons. What was sequenced was PBMCs. The receptors were gathered from a man aged 18 to 30 in good health and CMV-seropositive.

This clone was counted a few times. This chain connects TRBV18 to TRBJ1-2, with 8 positions matching TRBD1. Germline V CDR1 and CDR2: KGHSH, LQKENI. With 2 bases clipped from V and 4 bases from J, the junction kept 6 bases outside the gene matches. The length of the CDR3 is 15 residues. CDR3 sequence (DNA): TGTGCCAGCTCACCATCGGGACAGGCGATCTATGGCTACACCTTC. Its protein is CASSPSGQAIYGYTF.

The chain combines TRBV5-1 with TRBJ2-7; the match to TRBD1 covers 7 bases. CDR3 length equals 16 residues. CDR1 is SGHRS and CDR2 is YFSETQ in the germline V gene. V lost 4 bases, J lost 6 bases, and 16 bases stayed unmatched. The CDR3 loop reads CASSSLGRQGLGEQYF. Written as DNA, the CDR3 is TGCGCCAGCAGCAGCTTAGGTAGACAGGGTTTGGGCGAGCAGTACTTC.

This chain connects TRBV13 to TRBJ1-1; a weak D match, TRBD1 (5 bases). The germline V gene has CDR1 PRHDT and CDR2 FYEKMQ (reference sequence). V was cut by 5 bases and J by 1 base, with 17 bases left in between. The CDR3 contains 16 residues. CDR3 DNA: TGTGCCAGCAGCAGAGATCACAGGATCGGGAACACTGAAGCTTTCTTT. Its protein is CASSRDHRIGNTEAFF.

The chain has TRBV18 and TRBJ2-1; the match to TRBD1 covers 8 bases. Losses at the gene ends were 5 bases for V and 9 bases for J; bases not matched to a gene: 18. CDR1 and CDR2 from the germline V gene are KGHSH and LQKENI. CDR3 size: 17 residues. The CDR3 spells CASSATGEAVVIGEQFF. The DNA for the CDR3 is TGTGCCAGCTCAGCGACAGGGGAGGCCGTCGTGATCGGTGAGCAGTTCTTC.

There are a few counts of this clone. J is TRBJ2-2 and V is TRBV9; 9 nucleotides line up with TRBD2. Per germline, CDR1 SGDLS and CDR2 YYNGEE. The CDR3 covers 18 residues. V gave up 3 bases and J gave up 2 bases; unmatched junction bases: 11. CDR3 in amino acids: CASSDPASGALNTGELFF. The CDR3 nucleotides read TGTGCCAGCAGCGACCCGGCTAGCGGGGCCTTAAACACCGGGGAGCTGTTTTTT.

The chain combines TRBV6-6 with TRBJ2-2; TRBD2 aligns across 8 bases. Germline V lookup: CDR1 MNHNY, CDR2 SVGAGI (reference sequence). The CDR3 runs to 16 residues. J was trimmed by 1 base and V by 7 bases; bases with no gene match: 8. CDR3 amino acids: CASKITAGGNTGELFF. DNA for the CDR3: TGTGCCAGCAAAATAACGGCGGGGGGGAACACCGGGGAGCTGTTTTTT.

J is TRBJ2-3 and V is TRBV7-3; 12 bases agree with TRBD2. V was pared by 2 bases and J by 2 bases, with 8 bases of the junction left unmatched. The CDR3 is made up of 18 amino acids. Germline loops: CDR1 SGHTA, CDR2 FQGTGA. The CDR3 is CASSLRGASGRATDTQYF. DNA of the CDR3: TGTGCCAGCAGCTTACGGGGGGCTAGCGGGAGGGCCACAGATACGCAGTATTTT.

In its sample, this clone was seen once. The genes are TRBV27 and TRBJ2-7; 12 bases align to TRBD1. J gave up 7 bases and V 4 bases, and 11 bases lay outside the gene matches. CDR3 size: 16 residues. Germline lookup yields CDR1 MNHEY and CDR2 SMNVEV (reference sequence). The CDR3 nucleotides read TGTGCCAGCAGTTCGGGACCGGGACAGGGGGCGGGAGAGCAGTACTTC. Translated, it gives CASSSGPGQGAGEQYF.

This clone was seen once. V and J are TRBV6-1 and TRBJ2-7, with 13 bases matching TRBD2. V was pared by 3 bases and J by 2 bases, with 4 bases of the junction left unmatched. This CDR3 is 16 amino acids long. Germline CDR1 and CDR2: MNHNS and SASEGT. DNA of the CDR3: TGTGCCAGCAGTGATCGGACTAGCGGGGGAACCTACGAGCAGTACTTC. It yields the protein CASSDRTSGGTYEQYF.

In its sample, this clone was seen once. This chain uses TRBV27 with TRBJ1-1; TRBD1 might be the D (5 bases). V gave up 0 bases and J gave up 1 base, with 12 bases separating them. CDR1 and CDR2 (germline): MNHEY, SMNVEV (reference sequence). There are 16 residues in the CDR3. CDR3 in DNA: TGTGCCAGCAGTTTATCAAGCGGGGCCGCGAACACTGAAGCTTTCTTT. This gives the protein CASSLSSGAANTEAFF.

The rearrangement joins TRBV7-2 to TRBJ1-2; 7 bases are shared with TRBD1. Per the germline V gene, CDR1 is SGHTA and CDR2 is FQGNSA. The CDR3 length is 13 residues. Trimming at V came to 4 bases and at J to 4 bases, leaving 3 bases not matched to a gene. CDR3 sequence (DNA): TGTGCCAGCAGCTCGGGACAGACCTATGGCTACACCTTC. It codes for CASSSGQTYGYTF.

The chain couples TRBV10-2 to TRBJ2-7; D is possibly TRBD1 (6 bases). The germline V gene encodes CDR1 WSHSY and CDR2 SAAADI. Trimming stripped 6 bases from V and 4 bases from J, with 16 bases between. The CDR3 length is 14 residues. CDR3 region: CASRQTTGGYEQYF. CDR3 nucleotide sequence: TGCGCCAGCAGGCAAACGACAGGCGGTTACGAGCAGTACTTC.

The chain employs TRBV6-1 and TRBJ1-1; D might be TRBD1 (6 bases). The CDR3 length is 13 residues. Germline lookup yields CDR1 MNHNS and CDR2 SASEGT. V was shortened by 3 bases and J by 3 bases, with 8 bases between the two germline ends. DNA of the CDR3: TGTGCCAGCAGTGAGGGGGGGCACACTGAAGCTTTCTTT. It is translated as CASSEGGHTEAFF.

The V call is TRBV6-5, the J call TRBJ2-2, with TRBD2 matching over 10 bases. The CDR3 is 15 amino acids. Germline trimming cut 4 bases from V and 7 bases from J; bases unmatched to any gene: 6. CDR1 and CDR2 from the germline V gene are MNHEY and SVGAGI. As DNA, the CDR3 is TGTGCCAGCAGTTGGAGCGGGAGGGCTGACGGGGAGCTGTTTTTT. The encoded protein is CASSWSGRADGELFF.

This clone was counted a single time. This chain joins TRBV7-2 and TRBJ2-7; D may be TRBD2 (6 bases). The V end lost 2 bases, the J end lost 3 bases, and 23 bases lay between the germline ends. The CDR3 spans 18 residues. The germline CDR1 and CDR2 sequences are SGHTA and FQGNSA. CDR3 nucleotide sequence: TGTGCCAGCAGCTTACCAAACACAACCGCGGCGGGAAACTACGAGCAGTACTTC. As protein: CASSLPNTTAAGNYEQYF.

The CDR3 sequence: CASSSGGPNEQFF. The CDR3 DNA reads as TGTGCCAGCAGCTCGGGGGGCCCGAATGAGCAGTTCTTC. This chain joins TRBV5-6 and TRBJ2-1, with D maybe TRBD2 (7 bases). Trimming pared 3 bases from V and 7 bases from J, leaving 11 bases between. The V gene's germline CDR1 is SGHDT and CDR2 YYEEEE. This CDR3 region has 13 residues.

The chain carries TRBV6-5 and TRBJ1-5; possible D gene TRBD1, 5 bases. Trimming pared 6 bases from V and 0 bases from J, leaving 9 bases between. The length of the CDR3 is 14 residues. In germline, CDR1 is MNHEY, CDR2 SVGAGI. CDR3 nucleotides: TGTGCCAGCAGGGTGGACAATAGCAATCAGCCCCAGCATTTT. Protein product: CASRVDNSNQPQHF.

This clone has just one count. The V and J genes are TRBV6-5 and TRBJ2-7; 7 nucleotides align to TRBD1. Germline lookup yields CDR1 MNHEY and CDR2 SVGAGI. V shed 0 bases and J 0 bases; nucleotides not matched to a gene: 2. This CDR3 contains 15 residues. The CDR3 DNA reads TGTGCCAGCAGTTACTCGAACAGGGGCTCCTACGAGCAGTACTTC. It encodes CASSYSNRGSYEQYF.

The rearrangement links TRBV4-3 to TRBJ2-7; 9 bases are a match to TRBD1. From germline, CDR1 is LGHNA and CDR2 YSLEER. This CDR3 contains 15 residues. J gave up 4 bases and V 3 bases, and 7 bases lay outside the gene matches. The CDR3 DNA reads TGCGCCAGCAGCCAGGCCCGGACAGGGGTGTACGAGCAGTACTTC. Protein sequence: CASSQARTGVYEQYF.

The chain joins TRBV6-1 to TRBJ2-7; TRBD2 aligns across 9 bases. The CDR3 spans 13 residues. V trimming: 8 bases; J trimming: 5 bases; junction bases outside the gene matches: 7. Germline CDR1 MNHNS, CDR2 SASEGT. Here the CDR3 reads CASGAGGPNEQYF. CDR3 coding DNA: TGTGCCAGCGGTGCGGGAGGGCCTAACGAGCAGTACTTC.

This chain joins TRBV7-2 and TRBJ1-1; D is perhaps TRBD1 (5 bases). Germline loops: CDR1 SGHTA, CDR2 FQGNSA. This CDR3 has 16 residues. The V end was cut by 4 bases, the J end by 3 bases, with 18 bases between. The CDR3 spells CASSSSSGGGDTEAFF. The DNA for the CDR3 is TGTGCCAGCAGCTCCTCCTCGGGGGGGGGAGACACTGAAGCTTTCTTT.